This is a list of T cell receptor beta chains from one sample in a study of blood T cells in healthy people across ages. TCRdb reprocessed the 5' RACE reads via MiXCR and lists one record per CDR3 protein. The sample carries about 570,000 distinct CDR3 sequences, roughly a quarter recorded once. This sample also belongs to another study, concerning T cells of mothers and their children.

Material for sequencing was blood. These receptors were taken from a boy younger than 10 in good health. Each CDR3 is given with its conserved first and last residue. The D gene is left open where the match is weak. The size field is filled for only some rows; it gives once, few, many or a size class.

cdr3_length | d_call | clone_size | j_call | v_call | cdr3_nt | cdr3_aa
12 | TRBD1 | - | TRBJ1-2 | TRBV7-9 | TGTGCCAGCGGCGACAGGGCCCATGGCTACACCTTC | CASGDRAHGYTF
16 | - | few | TRBJ2-3 | TRBV29-1 | TGCAGCGTTGAAGGTTGGGTGGCAAAATGGACAGATACGCAGTATTTT | CSVEGWVAKWTDTQYF
13 | TRBD1 | - | TRBJ1-5 | TRBV12-3/TRBV12-4 | TGTGCCAGCAGTACAGGGGGAGATCGGCCCCAGCATTTT | CASSTGGDRPQHF
18 | TRBD1 | - | TRBJ2-6 | TRBV27 | TGTGCCAGCAGTCTCCCCAGGGGGCGCGGGGCTGGGGCCAACGTCCTGACTTTC | CASSLPRGRGAGANVLTF
16 | TRBD2 | few | TRBJ2-3 | TRBV12-5 | TGTGCAGCTACTAGCGGGAGCCGGGTGGGCACAGATACGCAGTATTTT | CAATSGSRVGTDTQYF
15 | - | - | TRBJ1-4 | TRBV12-3/TRBV12-4 | TGTGCCAGCAGTTTAATGGGAGCAACTAATGAAAAACTGTTTTTT | CASSLMGATNEKLFF
14 | TRBD1 | - | TRBJ1-1 | TRBV12-3/TRBV12-4 | TGTGCCAGCAGCTCGACAAACCTCGGGACAGGAGCTTTCTTT | CASSSTNLGTGAFF
16 | - | - | TRBJ2-4 | TRBV6-2/TRBV6-3 | TGTGCCAGCAGTAACGCCCTGGGGCTAGCCAAAAACATTCAGTACTTC | CASSNALGLAKNIQYF
15 | - | - | TRBJ2-7 | TRBV19 | TGTGCCAGTAGCCGGCGAGCGTTAAGCTCCTACGAGCAGTACTTC | CASSRRALSSYEQYF
15 | - | - | TRBJ1-2 | TRBV7-2 | TGTGCCAGCAGCTTAGAAGAGGTCAGGGGCTATGGCTACACCTTC | CASSLEEVRGYGYTF
14 | - | - | TRBJ2-2 | TRBV7-2 | TGTGCCAGCAGACTGGGGCAGGGATCCGGGGAGCTGTTTTTT | CASRLGQGSGELFF
15 | TRBD1 | - | TRBJ1-5 | TRBV28 | TGTGCCAGCAGCCCCCGGGCAGGGGGCGTACAGCCCCAGCATTTT | CASSPRAGGVQPQHF
14 | TRBD1 | - | TRBJ2-1 | TRBV6-6 | TGTGCCAGCAGCCAGACAGGGATGAGGGGTGAGCAGTTCTTC | CASSQTGMRGEQFF
11 | - | few | TRBJ2-2 | TRBV3-1 | TGTGCCAGCGCCGAGTTCGGGGAGCTGTTTTTT | CASAEFGELFF
12 | - | - | TRBJ1-1 | TRBV12-3/TRBV12-4 | TGTGCCAGCAGGCACATAGCTCCTGAAGCTTTCTTT | CASRHIAPEAFF
13 | - | - | TRBJ2-3 | TRBV20-1 | TGCAGTGCTAGGTACTCTGGTGGGGATACGCAGTATTTT | CSARYSGGDTQYF
13 | TRBD2 | few | TRBJ2-3 | TRBV20-1 | TGCAGTGCAGAGCGGGGGGGCGGAGATACGCAGTATTTT | CSAERGGGDTQYF
13 | - | - | TRBJ1-4 | TRBV9 | TGTGCCAGCAGCGCGGGGCTTAATGAAAAACTGTTTTTT | CASSAGLNEKLFF
18 | TRBD2 | many | TRBJ2-1 | TRBV9 | TGTGCCAGCAGCGTAGTCCCCCTTAAGAGCGGGACCTACAATGAGCAGTTCTTC | CASSVVPLKSGTYNEQFF
14 | TRBD2 | - | TRBJ2-1 | TRBV12-3/TRBV12-4 | TGTGCCAGCACCTCGGGACTAGCGGGCAATGAGCAGTTCTTC | CASTSGLAGNEQFF
13 | - | - | TRBJ1-1 | TRBV29-1 | TGCAGCGTTGAGGCCCCCTGGAGCGCATCCGCTTTCTTT | CSVEAPWSASAFF
14 | - | - | TRBJ2-4 | TRBV12-3/TRBV12-4 | TGTGCCAGCGCAGACTCACTAGCCAAAAACATTCAGTACTTC | CASADSLAKNIQYF
15 | - | - | TRBJ1-1 | TRBV7-2 | TGTGCCAGCAGCTTAGAGGGGAGGCGGAACACTGAAGCTTTCTTT | CASSLEGRRNTEAFF
15 | - | - | TRBJ2-7 | TRBV2 | TGTGCCAGCGGGTCTAGCGTTGAAAAACTTACCGCGCAGTACTTC | CASGSSVEKLTAQYF
12 | TRBD1 | - | TRBJ2-7 | TRBV20-1 | TGCTCGGGACAGAAACTTTCCTACGAGCAGTACTTC | CSGQKLSYEQYF
13 | - | few | TRBJ2-2 | TRBV4-3 | TGCGCCAGCAGCCAGCGGGTGGCCGGGGAGCTGTTTTTT | CASSQRVAGELFF
12 | - | - | TRBJ2-1 | TRBV29-1 | TGCAGCGTTGTCCTACAAGACAAAGAGCAGTTCTTC | CSVVLQDKEQFF
16 | TRBD1 | - | TRBJ2-2 | TRBV24-1 | TGTGCCACCAGCGATTGGACAGGTGGGAGCACCGGGGAGCTGTTTTTT | CATSDWTGGSTGELFF
16 | TRBD1 | - | TRBJ1-4 | TRBV7-9 | TGTGCCAGCAGCTCCGGAACGGGACAGGGGGCGGAAAAACTGTTTTTT | CASSSGTGQGAEKLFF
13 | - | few | TRBJ2-7 | TRBV5-1 | TGCGCCAGCAGCTTGAACAGGGGAGGCGAGCAGTACTTC | CASSLNRGGEQYF
15 | - | - | TRBJ2-7 | TRBV3-1 | TGTGCCAGCAGCCAAAGCAGGGAAAAATCCTACGAGCAGTACTTC | CASSQSREKSYEQYF
14 | - | - | TRBJ2-5 | TRBV11-2 | TGTGCCAGCAGCTTGACGGGGCACGCAGAGACCCAGTACTTC | CASSLTGHAETQYF
16 | - | few | TRBJ2-7 | TRBV7-9 | TGTGCCAGCAGCTTGGCGCTAGCAGAGGGTGACTACGAGCAGTACTTC | CASSLALAEGDYEQYF
11 | TRBD1 | - | TRBJ1-1 | TRBV20-1 | TGCAGTGTCGGACAGGGGACTGAAGCTTTCTTT | CSVGQGTEAFF
15 | TRBD2 | - | TRBJ2-1 | TRBV20-1 | TGCAGTGCTAGAGAGGGAGCGGGGACCTACAATGAGCAGTTCTTC | CSAREGAGTYNEQFF
12 | - | - | TRBJ2-7 | TRBV10-3 | TGTGCCATCAGTGACCAGGGGTACGAGCAGTACTTC | CAISDQGYEQYF
14 | - | - | TRBJ1-1 | TRBV6-2/TRBV6-3 | TGTGCCAGCAGTTATTTGACAGCGAACACTGAAGCTTTCTTT | CASSYLTANTEAFF
15 | - | - | TRBJ1-3 | TRBV12-3/TRBV12-4 | TGTGCCAGCAGCCCCGGCCCGGGATCTGGAAACACCATATATTTT | CASSPGPGSGNTIYF
15 | - | - | TRBJ1-2 | TRBV5-1 | TGCGCCAGCAGCTTGGACCGGGGGGATTACTATGGCTACACCTTC | CASSLDRGDYYGYTF
16 | - | - | TRBJ2-7 | TRBV12-3/TRBV12-4 | TGTGCCAGCAGTTTAGGTTTGGGTCTACAGGCCTACGAGCAGTACTTC | CASSLGLGLQAYEQYF
14 | - | few | TRBJ1-2 | TRBV4-1 | TGCGCCAGCAGCCAAGAGTCTGCAACAGATGGCTACACCTTC | CASSQESATDGYTF
19 | TRBD2 | - | TRBJ2-4 | TRBV2 | TGTGTCAGCCGACCTAGGGTAGCGGGAGCCCATGGGGCCAAAAACATTCAGTACTTC | CVSRPRVAGAHGAKNIQYF
15 | - | once | TRBJ2-5 | TRBV3-1 | TGTGCCAGCAGCCAAGATTGGGGGGTCGCAGAGACCCAGTACTTC | CASSQDWGVAETQYF
14 | - | many | TRBJ2-4 | TRBV13 | TGTGCCAGCAGCTGGTCCAGGATGAAAAACATTCAGTACTTC | CASSWSRMKNIQYF
15 | - | once | TRBJ2-6 | TRBV5-1 | TGCGCCAGCAGCTCCCAGGGGAGGGGGGCCAACGTCCTGACTTTC | CASSSQGRGANVLTF
14 | - | - | TRBJ2-5 | TRBV7-6 | TGTGCCAGCAGCTTAGAGTCTACCTTAGGGACCCAGTACTTC | CASSLESTLGTQYF
14 | - | few | TRBJ2-7 | TRBV19 | TGTGCCAGTAGTCCCGGGACAAGGGCTCAAGAGCAGTACTTC | CASSPGTRAQEQYF